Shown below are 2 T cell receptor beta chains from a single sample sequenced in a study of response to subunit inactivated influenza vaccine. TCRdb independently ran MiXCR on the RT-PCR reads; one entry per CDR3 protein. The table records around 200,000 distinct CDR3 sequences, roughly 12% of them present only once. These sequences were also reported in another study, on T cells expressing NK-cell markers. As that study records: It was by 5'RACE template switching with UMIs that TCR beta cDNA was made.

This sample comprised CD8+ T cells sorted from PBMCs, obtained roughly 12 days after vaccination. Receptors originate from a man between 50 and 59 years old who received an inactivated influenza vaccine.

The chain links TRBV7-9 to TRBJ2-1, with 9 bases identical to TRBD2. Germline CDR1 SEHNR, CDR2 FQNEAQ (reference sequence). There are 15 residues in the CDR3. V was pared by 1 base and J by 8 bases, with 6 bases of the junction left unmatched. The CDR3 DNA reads TGTGCCAGCAGCTTAGTCGGCCTAGCGGGATATGAGCAGTTCTTC. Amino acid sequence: CASSLVGLAGYEQFF. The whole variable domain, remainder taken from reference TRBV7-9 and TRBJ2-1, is DTGVSQNPRHKITKRGQNVTFRCDPISEHNRLYWYRQTLGQGPEFLTYFQNEAQLEKSRLLSDRFSAERPKGSFSTLEIQRTEQGDSAMYLCASSLVGLAGYEQFFGPGTRLTVL.

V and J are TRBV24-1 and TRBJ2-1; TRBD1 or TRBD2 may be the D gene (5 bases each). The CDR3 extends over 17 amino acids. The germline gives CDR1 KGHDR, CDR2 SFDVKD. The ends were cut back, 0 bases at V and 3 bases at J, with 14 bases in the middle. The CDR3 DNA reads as TGTGCCACCAGTGATTTGCCGGGACGGGCTCTCTACAATGAGCAGTTCTTC. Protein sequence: CATSDLPGRALYNEQFF.